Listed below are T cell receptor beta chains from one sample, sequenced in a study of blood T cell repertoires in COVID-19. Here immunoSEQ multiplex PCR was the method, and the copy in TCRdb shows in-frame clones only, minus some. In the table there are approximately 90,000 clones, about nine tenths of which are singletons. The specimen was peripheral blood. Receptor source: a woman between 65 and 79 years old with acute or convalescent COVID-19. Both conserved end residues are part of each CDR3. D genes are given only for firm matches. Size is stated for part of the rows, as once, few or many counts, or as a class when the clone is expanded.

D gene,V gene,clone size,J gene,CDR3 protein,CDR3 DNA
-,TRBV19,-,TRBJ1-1,CASSKSLWGGTMNTEAFF,TGTGCCAGTAGTAAGAGTTTGTGGGGGGGCACGATGAACACTGAAGCTTTCTTT
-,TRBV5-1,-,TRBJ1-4,CASSLDRARREKLFF,TGCGCCAGCAGCTTGGACAGGGCCCGTAGGGAAAAACTGTTTTTT
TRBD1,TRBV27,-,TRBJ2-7,CASSTRQGSYEQYF,TGTGCCAGCAGTACCCGACAGGGGAGCTACGAGCAGTACTTC
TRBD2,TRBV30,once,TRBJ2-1,CAWSRGGGNEQFF,TGTGCCTGGAGTCGGGGCGGGGGCAATGAGCAGTTCTTC
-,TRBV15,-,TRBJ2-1,CATSRGGTYNEQFF,TGTGCCACCAGCAGAGGTGGTACATACAATGAGCAGTTCTTC
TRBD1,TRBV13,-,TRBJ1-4,CASSLAQGSNEKLFF,TGTGCCAGCAGCTTAGCACAGGGGTCTAATGAAAAACTGTTTTTT
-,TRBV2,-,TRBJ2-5,CATTPGLQETQYF,TGTGCCACGACACCAGGTCTACAAGAGACCCAGTACTTC
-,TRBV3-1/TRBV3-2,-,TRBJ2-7,CASSQDRARNEQYF,TGTGCCAGCAGCCAAGATCGAGCGCGGAATGAGCAGTACTTC
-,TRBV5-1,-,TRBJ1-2,CASSLVASPDGYTF,TGCGCCAGCAGCTTGGTCGCCAGTCCAGATGGCTACACCTTC
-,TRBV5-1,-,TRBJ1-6,CASSPDGGQYNSPLHF,TGCGCCAGCAGCCCGGATGGGGGACAATATAATTCACCCCTCCACTTT
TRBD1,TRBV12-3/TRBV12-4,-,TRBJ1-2,CASRSQGRNGYTF,TGTGCCAGCAGATCACAGGGGAGAAACGGCTACACCTTC
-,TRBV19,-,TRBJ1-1,CASSISGGYNTEAFF,TGTGCCAGTAGTATTTCGGGAGGTTATAACACTGAAGCTTTCTTT
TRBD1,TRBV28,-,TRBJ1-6,CASPFYPGQGYSPLHF,TGTGCCAGTCCTTTTTATCCGGGACAGGGGTATTCACCCCTCCACTTT
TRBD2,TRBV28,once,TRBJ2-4,CASSPPLQREGQYF,TGTGCCAGCAGTCCCCCCTTGCAGCGGGAGGGTCAGTACTTC
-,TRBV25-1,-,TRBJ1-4,CASSPRGHITKTNEKLFF,TGTGCCAGCAGTCCCCGAGGGCACATCACGAAAACTAATGAAAAACTGTTTTTT
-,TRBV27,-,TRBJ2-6,CASSLSPAPTGTGANVLTF,TGTGCCAGCAGTTTATCCCCGGCCCCCACAGGGACTGGGGCCAACGTCCTGACTTTC
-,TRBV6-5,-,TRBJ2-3,CAARGHPLGTQYF,TGTGCCGCTAGGGGACATCCCCTAGGTACGCAGTATTTT
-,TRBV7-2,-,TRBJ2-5,CASSETGYETQYF,TGTGCCAGCAGCGAAACAGGGTACGAGACCCAGTACTTC
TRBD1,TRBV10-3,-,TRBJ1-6,CAISAQGANSPLHF,TGTGCCATCAGTGCCCAGGGGGCAAATTCACCCCTCCACTTT
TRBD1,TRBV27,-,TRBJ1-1,CASSRTPTGGVLSNTEAFF,TGTGCCAGCAGTCGGACACCTACAGGGGGCGTCCTCTCGAACACTGAAGCTTTCTTT
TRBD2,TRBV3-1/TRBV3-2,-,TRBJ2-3,CASSQGGLYGDTQYF,TGTGCCAGCAGCCAGGGGGGACTATACGGAGATACGCAGTATTTT
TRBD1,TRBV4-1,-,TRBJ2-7,CASSLTGTGDSYEQYF,TGCGCCAGCAGCTTAACCGGGACAGGGGACTCCTACGAGCAGTACTTC
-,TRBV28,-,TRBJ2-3,CASRHSRKTDTQYF,TGTGCCAGCAGACACTCCAGGAAAACGGATACGCAGTATTTT
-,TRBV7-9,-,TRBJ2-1,CASTRESEQFF,TGTGCCAGCACCCGGGAGAGTGAGCAGTTCTTC
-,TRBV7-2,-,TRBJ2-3,CASSLGRTDTQYF,TGTGCCAGCAGCTTAGGGCGCACAGATACGCAGTATTTT
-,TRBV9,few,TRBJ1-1,CASSREERLKWTGVNTEAFF,TGTGCCAGCAGTAGAGAGGAAAGACTCAAGTGGACGGGAGTGAACACTGAAGCTTTCTTT
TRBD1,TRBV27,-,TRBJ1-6,CASATGGNSPLHF,TGTGCCAGCGCTACAGGGGGGAATTCACCCCTCCACTTT